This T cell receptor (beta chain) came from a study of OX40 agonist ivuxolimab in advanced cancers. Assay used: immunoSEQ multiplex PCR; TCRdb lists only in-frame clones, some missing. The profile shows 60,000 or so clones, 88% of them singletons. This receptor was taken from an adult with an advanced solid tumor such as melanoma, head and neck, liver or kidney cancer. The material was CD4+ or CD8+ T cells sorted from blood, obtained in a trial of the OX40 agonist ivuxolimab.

Here the CDR3 reads CASSPGSGGPYEQYF. The CDR3 bases are TGTGCCAGCAGCCCCGGTAGCGGGGGGCCCTACGAGCAGTACTTC. The V and J genes are TRBV14 and TRBJ2-7, with 10 positions matching TRBD2. The trim removed 4 bases at V and 2 bases at J, leaving 5 bases unmatched. Germline CDR1 reads SGHDN; CDR2 reads FVKESK. The CDR3 length is 15 residues.